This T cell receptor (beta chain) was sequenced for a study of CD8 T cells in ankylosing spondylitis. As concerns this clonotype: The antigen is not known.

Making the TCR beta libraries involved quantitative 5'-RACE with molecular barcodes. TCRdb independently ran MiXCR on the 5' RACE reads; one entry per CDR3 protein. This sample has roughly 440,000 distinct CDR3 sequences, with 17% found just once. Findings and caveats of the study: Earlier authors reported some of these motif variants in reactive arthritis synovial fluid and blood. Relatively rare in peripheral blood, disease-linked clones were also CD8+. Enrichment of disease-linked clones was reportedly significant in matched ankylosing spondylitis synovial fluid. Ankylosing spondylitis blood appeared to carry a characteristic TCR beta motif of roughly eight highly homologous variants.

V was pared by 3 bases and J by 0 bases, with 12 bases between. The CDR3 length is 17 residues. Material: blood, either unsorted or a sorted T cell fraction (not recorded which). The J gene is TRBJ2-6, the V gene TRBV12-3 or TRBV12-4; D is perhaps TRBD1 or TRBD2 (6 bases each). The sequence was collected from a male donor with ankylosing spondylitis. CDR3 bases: TGTGCCAGCAGTTTGGGGGCGGGGAGCTCTGGGGCCAACGTCCTGACTTTC. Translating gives CASSLGAGSSGANVLTF.